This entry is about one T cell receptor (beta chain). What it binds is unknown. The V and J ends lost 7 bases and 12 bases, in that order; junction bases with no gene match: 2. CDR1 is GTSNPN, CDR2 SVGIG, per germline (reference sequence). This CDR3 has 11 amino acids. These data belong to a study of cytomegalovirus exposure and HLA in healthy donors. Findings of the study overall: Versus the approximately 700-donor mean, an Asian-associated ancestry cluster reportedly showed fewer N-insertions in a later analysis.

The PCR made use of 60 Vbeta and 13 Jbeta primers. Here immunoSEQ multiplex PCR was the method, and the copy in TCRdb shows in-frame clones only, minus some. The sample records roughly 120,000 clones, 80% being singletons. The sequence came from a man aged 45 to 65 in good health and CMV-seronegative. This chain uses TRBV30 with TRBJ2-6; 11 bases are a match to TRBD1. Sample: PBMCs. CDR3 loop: CALGQGGVLTF. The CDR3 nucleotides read TGTGCCTTGGGACAGGGGGGCGTCCTGACTTTC.